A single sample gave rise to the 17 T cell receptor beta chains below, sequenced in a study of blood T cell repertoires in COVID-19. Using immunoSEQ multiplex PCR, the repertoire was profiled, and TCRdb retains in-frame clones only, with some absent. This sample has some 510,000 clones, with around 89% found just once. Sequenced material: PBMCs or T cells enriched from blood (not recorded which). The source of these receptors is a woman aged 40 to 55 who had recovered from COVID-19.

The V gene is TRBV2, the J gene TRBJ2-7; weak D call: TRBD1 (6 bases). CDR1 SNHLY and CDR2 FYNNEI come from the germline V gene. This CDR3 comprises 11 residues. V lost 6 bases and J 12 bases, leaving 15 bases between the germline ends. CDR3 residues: CASSFRGQVYF. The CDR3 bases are TGTGCCAGCAGCTTCCGGGGACAAGTGTACTTC.

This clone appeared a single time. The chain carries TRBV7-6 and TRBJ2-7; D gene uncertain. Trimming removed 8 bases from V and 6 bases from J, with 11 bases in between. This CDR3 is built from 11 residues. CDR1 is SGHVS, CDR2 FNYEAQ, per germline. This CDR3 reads CASGQQVEQYF. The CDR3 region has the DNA TGTGCCAGCGGCCAGCAGGTCGAGCAGTACTTC.

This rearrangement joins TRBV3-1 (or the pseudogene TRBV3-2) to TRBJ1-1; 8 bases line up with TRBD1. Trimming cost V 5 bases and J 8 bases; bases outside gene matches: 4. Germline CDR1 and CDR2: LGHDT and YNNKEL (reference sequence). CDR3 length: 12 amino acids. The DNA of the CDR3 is TGTGCCAGCAGCAGTGGGACAGGCGAAGCTTTCTTT. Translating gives CASSSGTGEAFF.

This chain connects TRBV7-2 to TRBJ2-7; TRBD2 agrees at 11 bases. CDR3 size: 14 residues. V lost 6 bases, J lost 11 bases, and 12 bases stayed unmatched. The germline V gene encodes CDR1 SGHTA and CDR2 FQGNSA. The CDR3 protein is CASSRGTSGRVEYF. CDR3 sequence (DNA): TGTGCCAGCAGTAGAGGGACTAGCGGACGGGTGGAGTACTTC.

CDR3 nucleotides: TGTGCCAGTAGCCAGGGTACGACCTTCACCGGGGAGCTGTTTTTT. It specifies CASSQGTTFTGELFF. V and J are TRBV19 and TRBJ2-2; D is possibly TRBD1 (5 bases). V lost 6 bases and J lost 4, with 15 bases in between. Germline V gene lookup returns CDR1 LNHDA and CDR2 SQIVND (reference sequence). This CDR3 has 15 amino acids.

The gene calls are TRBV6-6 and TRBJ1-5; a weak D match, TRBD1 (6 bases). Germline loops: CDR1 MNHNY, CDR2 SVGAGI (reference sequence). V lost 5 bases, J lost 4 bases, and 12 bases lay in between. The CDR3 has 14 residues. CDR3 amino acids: CASSLSDRNQPQHF. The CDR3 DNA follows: TGTGCCAGCAGTCTTTCGGACAGAAATCAGCCCCAGCATTTT.

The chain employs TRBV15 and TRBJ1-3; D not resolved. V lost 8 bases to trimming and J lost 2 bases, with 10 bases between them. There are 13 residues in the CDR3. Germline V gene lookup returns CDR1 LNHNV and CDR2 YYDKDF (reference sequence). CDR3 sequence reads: CATGGSTGNTIYF. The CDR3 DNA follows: TGTGCCACCGGAGGGTCCACTGGAAACACCATATATTTT.

This chain's CDR3 is CASSSWTGDQETQYF. The CDR3 bases are TGTGCCAGCAGCTCCTGGACAGGGGACCAAGAGACCCAGTACTTC. The chain has TRBV11-2 and TRBJ2-5, with TRBD1 matching over 9 bases. Trimming took 4 bases from V and 0 from J; bases not matched to a gene: 3. In germline, CDR1 is SGHAT, CDR2 FQNNGV. CDR3 size: 15 residues.

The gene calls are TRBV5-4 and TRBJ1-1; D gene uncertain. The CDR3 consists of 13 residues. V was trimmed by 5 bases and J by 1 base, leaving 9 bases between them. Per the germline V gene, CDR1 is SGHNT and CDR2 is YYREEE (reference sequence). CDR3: CASRPQRNTEAFF. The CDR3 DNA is TGTGCCAGCAGACCACAGAGGAACACTGAAGCTTTCTTT.

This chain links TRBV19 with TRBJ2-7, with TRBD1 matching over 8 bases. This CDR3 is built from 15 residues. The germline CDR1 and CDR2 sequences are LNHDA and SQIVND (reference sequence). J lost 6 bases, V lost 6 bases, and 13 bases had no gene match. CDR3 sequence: CASRNKGTGTFEQYF. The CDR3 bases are TGTGCCAGTAGAAACAAGGGGACAGGAACCTTCGAGCAGTACTTC.

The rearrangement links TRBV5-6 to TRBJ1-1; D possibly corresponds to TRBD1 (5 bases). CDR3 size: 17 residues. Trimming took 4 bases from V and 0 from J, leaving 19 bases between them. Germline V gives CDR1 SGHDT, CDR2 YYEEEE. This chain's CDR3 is CASSIGTTNLLNTEAFF. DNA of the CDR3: TGTGCCAGCAGCATAGGGACTACCAATCTTTTGAACACTGAAGCTTTCTTT.

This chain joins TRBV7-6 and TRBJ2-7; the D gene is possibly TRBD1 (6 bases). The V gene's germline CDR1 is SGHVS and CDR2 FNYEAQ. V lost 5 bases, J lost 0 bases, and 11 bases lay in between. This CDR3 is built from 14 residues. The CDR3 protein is CASSPWDTSYEQYF. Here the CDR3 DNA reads TGTGCCAGCAGCCCCTGGGACACCTCCTACGAGCAGTACTTC.

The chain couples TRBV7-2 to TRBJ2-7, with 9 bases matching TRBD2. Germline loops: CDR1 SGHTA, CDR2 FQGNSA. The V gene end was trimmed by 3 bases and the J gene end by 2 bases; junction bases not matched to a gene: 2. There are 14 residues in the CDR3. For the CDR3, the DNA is TGTGCCAGCAGCTTGACTAGCGGACCCTACGAGCAGTACTTC. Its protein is CASSLTSGPYEQYF.

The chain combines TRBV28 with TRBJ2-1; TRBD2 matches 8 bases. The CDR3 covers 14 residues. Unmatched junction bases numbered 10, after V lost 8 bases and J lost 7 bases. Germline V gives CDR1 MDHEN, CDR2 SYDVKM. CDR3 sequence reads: CASGREAGANEQFF. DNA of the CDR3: TGTGCCAGCGGCAGGGAAGCGGGAGCGAATGAGCAGTTCTTC.

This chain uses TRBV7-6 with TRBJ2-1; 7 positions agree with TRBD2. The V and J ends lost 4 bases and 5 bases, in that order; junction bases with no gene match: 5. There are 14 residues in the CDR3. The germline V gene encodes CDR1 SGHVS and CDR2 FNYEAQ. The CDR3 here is CASSSGTTHNEQFF. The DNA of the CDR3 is TGTGCCAGCAGCTCCGGGACTACCCACAATGAGCAGTTCTTC.

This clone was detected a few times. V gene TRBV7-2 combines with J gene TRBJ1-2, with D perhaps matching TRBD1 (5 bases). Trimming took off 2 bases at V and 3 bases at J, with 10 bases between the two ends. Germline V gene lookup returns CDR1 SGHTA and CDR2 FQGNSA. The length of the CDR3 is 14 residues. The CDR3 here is CASSLQGTDYGYTF. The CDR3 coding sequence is TGTGCCAGCAGCTTACAGGGAACAGACTATGGCTACACCTTC.

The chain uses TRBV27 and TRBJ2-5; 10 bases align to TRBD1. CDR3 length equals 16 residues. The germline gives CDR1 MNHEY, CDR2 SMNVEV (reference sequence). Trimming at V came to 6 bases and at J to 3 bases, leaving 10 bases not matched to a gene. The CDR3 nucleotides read TGTGCCAGCAGCCGCCGACAGGGGGCGCCCAAAGAGACCCAGTACTTC. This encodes CASSRRQGAPKETQYF.